The 10 T cell receptor beta chains reported below all come from one sample, sequenced in a study of blood T cell repertoires in COVID-19 (dated by TCRdb to the early 2020s). The receptor library was made with the immunoSEQ multiplex PCR assay. As stored in TCRdb, this immuneACCESS dataset retains in-frame rearrangements with V and J assigned. A fraction of the clones does not appear; measured against another copy, unresolved V genes explain less than half of the discrepancy, and the remainder lacks a known reason. This sample comprises about 88,000 clones, about 90% of them detected only once. The ten largest make up approximately 10% of the sample. The sequenced sample consisted of peripheral blood. Every receptor here comes from an older man with acute or convalescent COVID-19.

The V gene is TRBV11-2, the J gene TRBJ2-2; tentative D call: TRBD1 (6 bases). The CDR3 totals 16 residues. Trimming pared 4 bases from V and 4 bases from J, leaving 16 bases between. CDR1 is SGHAT, CDR2 FQNNGV, per germline. The CDR3 region has the DNA TGTGCCAGCAGCTCTCCGACAGGTCCGAGCACCGGGGAGCTGTTTTTT. Translated: CASSSPTGPSTGELFF.

This clone occurred once. The V and J genes are TRBV5-6 and TRBJ2-3; no reliable D call. With 4 bases removed from V and 6 bases from J, the gap between germline ends came to 15 bases. The germline CDR1 and CDR2 sequences are SGHDT and YYEEEE. The CDR3 has 14 amino acids. The CDR3 spells CASSPAAVTDTQYF. DNA for the CDR3: TGTGCCAGCAGCCCCGCGGCAGTCACGGATACGCAGTATTTT.

This clone was detected once. The CDR3 loop reads CASSVDGDRAGGKLFF. DNA of the CDR3: TGTGCCAGCAGCGTAGACGGGGACAGGGCGGGAGGAAAACTGTTTTTT. The rearrangement uses TRBV9 and TRBJ1-4; 9 positions match TRBD1. CDR3 length equals 16 residues. In germline, CDR1 is SGDLS, CDR2 YYNGEE. The V segment lost 0 bases and the J segment 10 bases; nucleotides outside the gene matches: 10.

The chain joins TRBV6-1 to TRBJ2-7; 11 nucleotides align to TRBD2. V lost 3 bases to trimming and J lost 2 bases; unmatched junction nucleotides: 6. CDR1 and CDR2 from the germline V gene are MNHNS and SASEGT. This CDR3 is built from 16 residues. The CDR3 DNA reads as TGTGCCAGCAGTGATAGGACTAGCGGGCCAACCTACGAGCAGTACTTC. It codes for CASSDRTSGPTYEQYF.

This sequence joins TRBV7-2 and TRBJ1-1, with D unclear. V lost 5 bases, J lost 0 bases, and 13 bases lay in between. Per the germline V gene, CDR1 is SGHTA and CDR2 is FQGNSA. The CDR3 is 15 amino acids. This CDR3 reads CASSRLPLLNTEAFF. The DNA of the CDR3 is TGTGCCAGCAGCCGCCTGCCACTTTTGAACACTGAAGCTTTCTTT.

The chain carries TRBV9 and TRBJ1-1, with 8 bases lining up with TRBD1. Losses at the gene ends were 3 bases for V and 5 bases for J; bases not matched to a gene: 6. CDR1 is SGDLS, CDR2 YYNGEE, per germline. This CDR3 comprises 14 residues. The CDR3 region is CASSAGTGGTEAFF. CDR3 nucleotides: TGTGCCAGCAGCGCAGGGACAGGAGGGACTGAAGCTTTCTTT.

This chain joins TRBV4-1 and TRBJ2-1, with 10 bases matching TRBD2. Germline V gene data show CDR1 as MGHRA and CDR2 as YSYEKL. The V and J ends lost 3 bases and 2 bases, in that order; junction bases with no gene match: 10. CDR3 length: 18 amino acids. The CDR3 sequence is CASSQASPGLAAYNEQFF. The CDR3 region has the DNA TGCGCCAGCAGCCAGGCCTCTCCAGGACTAGCGGCCTACAATGAGCAGTTCTTC.

V is TRBV20-1 and J is TRBJ1-1; D remains ambiguous. This CDR3 spans 11 amino acids. Looked up from germline, CDR1 is DFQATT and CDR2 is SNEGSKA (reference sequence). V lost 6 bases and J 8 bases, leaving 13 bases between the germline ends. The CDR3, as DNA: TGCAGTGCGCTTTGGACTGTCGAAGCTTTCTTT. Its protein is CSALWTVEAFF.

The rearrangement links TRBV24-1 to TRBJ2-5; tentative D call: TRBD1 (6 bases). This CDR3 has 14 amino acids. Trimming took off 3 bases at V and 4 bases at J, with 11 bases between the two ends. Germline CDR1 is KGHDR and CDR2 is SFDVKD. The CDR3 DNA reads TGTGCCACCAGTGATCCAACAGGGATAGAGACCCAGTACTTC. It yields the protein CATSDPTGIETQYF.

The V call is TRBV25-1, the J call TRBJ2-1; 11 bases agree with TRBD2. This CDR3 has 17 residues. The V segment lost 4 bases and the J segment 6 bases; nucleotides outside the gene matches: 11. CDR1 is MGHDK, CDR2 SYGVNS, per germline. CDR3 sequence (DNA): TGTGCCAGCAGTGCCCGAGTCGGGACTAGCGGTAGCAATGAGCAGTTCTTC. The encoded protein is CASSARVGTSGSNEQFF.